The clone carrying this TCR beta chain was detected only a few times. Its antigen is as yet unknown. Trimming left V 7 bases short and J 4 bases short, with 14 bases between. The length of the CDR3 is 13 residues. Looked up from germline, CDR1 is SGHTA and CDR2 is FQGNSA. This sample was included in a study of T cell responses to AZD1222 COVID-19 vaccine. Study outcomes and limitations: CD4 TCRs linked to vaccination spanned spike, dominating at 160-218 and 743-854. Recipients of two AZD1222 doses showed rising Spike-specific TCR breadth and depth. Repertoires were obtained only post-peak T cell response. Only a handful of AZD1222 recipients were seropositive at baseline.

Using immunoSEQ multiplex PCR, the repertoire was profiled, and TCRdb retains in-frame clones only, with some absent. The sample shows about 180,000 clones, approximately 90% of them seen only once. The J gene is TRBJ2-7, the V gene TRBV7-2; D is unclear. The specimen comprised peripheral blood, sampled 28 days after the second dose of the MenACWY control vaccine. The TCR comes from an adult who received the MenACWY meningococcal vaccine as a control. The CDR3 is CASILQLGYEQYF. CDR3 bases: TGTGCCAGCATCCTCCAACTGGGGTACGAGCAGTACTTC. Variable domain in full (rest from reference TRBV7-2 and TRBJ2-7): GAGVSQSPSNKVTEKGKDVELRCDPISGHTALYWYRQSLGQGLEFLIYFQGNSAPDKSGLPSDRFSAERTGGSVSTLTIQRTQQEDSAVYLCASILQLGYEQYFGPGTRLTVT.